This is a list of T cell receptor beta chains from one sample in a study of cytomegalovirus exposure and HLA in healthy donors. Profiling relied on immunoSEQ multiplex PCR, and the TCRdb table lists in-frame clones only, not all of them. The sample lists some 99,000 clones; almost 90% were seen once. Sequencing was performed on PBMCs. These receptors all come from a woman aged 18-30 years in good health and CMV-seronegative. CDR3s include the opening cysteine and the closing phenylalanine or tryptophan. A D gene is named only where the DNA matches it firmly. Size is stated for part of the rows, as once, few or many counts, or as a class when the clone is expanded.

j_call: TRBJ1-1
d_call: .
clone_size: .
v_call: TRBV30
cdr3_aa: CAWSVGGYGNTEAFF
cdr3_nt: TGTGCCTGGAGTGTTGGAGGGTACGGGAACACTGAAGCTTTCTTT

j_call: TRBJ1-2
d_call: TRBD1
clone_size: .
v_call: TRBV30
cdr3_aa: CAFDRDYGYTF
cdr3_nt: TGTGCCTTCGACAGGGACTATGGCTACACCTTC

j_call: TRBJ1-1
d_call: TRBD1
clone_size: .
v_call: TRBV6-1
cdr3_aa: CASSERGPEAFF
cdr3_nt: TGTGCCAGCAGTGAAAGGGGGCCAGAAGCTTTCTTT

j_call: TRBJ1-5
d_call: .
clone_size: .
v_call: TRBV6-5
cdr3_aa: CASSSGNKQPQHF
cdr3_nt: TGTGCCAGCAGTTCAGGGAATAAGCAGCCCCAGCATTTT

j_call: TRBJ1-3
d_call: .
clone_size: .
v_call: TRBV30
cdr3_aa: CAWSTVRGNTIYF
cdr3_nt: TGTGCCTGGAGTACAGTCAGGGGAAACACCATATATTTT

j_call: TRBJ2-2
d_call: .
clone_size: .
v_call: TRBV7-9
cdr3_aa: CASSLLAGTGELFF
cdr3_nt: TGTGCCAGCAGCTTACTTGCGGGTACCGGGGAGCTGTTTTTT

j_call: TRBJ1-2
d_call: TRBD1
clone_size: few
v_call: TRBV5-8
cdr3_aa: CASSLAGTGGYGYTF
cdr3_nt: TGTGCCAGCAGCTTGGCCGGGACAGGGGGCTATGGCTACACCTTC

j_call: TRBJ2-1
d_call: TRBD2
clone_size: .
v_call: TRBV7-3
cdr3_aa: CASSPGLAAYNEQFF
cdr3_nt: TGTGCCAGCAGCCCGGGACTAGCGGCTTACAATGAGCAGTTCTTC

j_call: TRBJ1-1
d_call: TRBD1
clone_size: .
v_call: TRBV6-5
cdr3_aa: CASSDRVGTEAFF
cdr3_nt: TGTGCCAGCAGTGACAGGGTGGGGACTGAAGCTTTCTTT

j_call: TRBJ2-5
d_call: .
clone_size: few
v_call: TRBV5-1
cdr3_aa: CASSRDSSGETQYF
cdr3_nt: TGCGCCAGCAGCCGGGACTCGTCCGGAGAGACCCAGTACTTC

j_call: TRBJ2-2
d_call: TRBD2
clone_size: .
v_call: TRBV5-4
cdr3_aa: CASSWGSSGNGAGELFF
cdr3_nt: TGTGCCAGCAGCTGGGGGTCTAGCGGGAATGGGGCCGGGGAGCTGTTTTTT

j_call: TRBJ2-1
d_call: .
clone_size: .
v_call: TRBV14
cdr3_aa: CASSRYGGNNEQFF
cdr3_nt: TGTGCCAGCAGCCGGTACGGGGGAAACAATGAGCAGTTCTTC

j_call: TRBJ2-2
d_call: TRBD2
clone_size: .
v_call: TRBV5-1
cdr3_aa: CASSPETSGNTGELFF
cdr3_nt: TGCGCCAGCAGCCCGGAGACTAGCGGGAACACCGGGGAGCTGTTTTTT

j_call: TRBJ1-6
d_call: TRBD1
clone_size: .
v_call: TRBV5-4
cdr3_aa: CASSSDRAEYNSPLHF
cdr3_nt: TGTGCCAGCAGCTCCGACAGGGCGGAGTATAATTCACCCCTCCACTTT

j_call: TRBJ2-1
d_call: TRBD2
clone_size: .
v_call: TRBV25-1
cdr3_aa: CASSEYLIAGANNEQFF
cdr3_nt: TGTGCCAGCAGTGAATATCTCATAGCGGGGGCAAACAATGAGCAGTTCTTC

j_call: TRBJ2-7
d_call: .
clone_size: .
v_call: TRBV19
cdr3_aa: CASSTPGGPRGYEQYF
cdr3_nt: TGTGCCAGTAGTACCCCGGGGGGCCCCCGCGGCTACGAGCAGTACTTC

j_call: TRBJ1-1
d_call: TRBD1
clone_size: .
v_call: TRBV7-2
cdr3_aa: CASSLTDRATEAFF
cdr3_nt: TGTGCCAGCAGCTTAACGGACAGGGCCACTGAAGCTTTCTTT

j_call: TRBJ2-7
d_call: .
clone_size: .
v_call: TRBV19
cdr3_aa: CASAAGMGEQYF
cdr3_nt: TGTGCCAGTGCCGCGGGTATGGGCGAGCAGTACTTC

j_call: TRBJ1-2
d_call: TRBD1
clone_size: .
v_call: TRBV4-3
cdr3_aa: CASSQAAGGYGYTF
cdr3_nt: TGCGCCAGCAGCCAAGCCGCAGGGGGCTATGGCTACACCTTC

j_call: TRBJ1-1
d_call: .
clone_size: .
v_call: TRBV19
cdr3_aa: CASSHGGARGEAFF
cdr3_nt: TGTGCCAGTAGCCATGGGGGGGCCCGCGGTGAAGCTTTCTTT

j_call: TRBJ1-5
d_call: TRBD1
clone_size: .
v_call: TRBV18
cdr3_aa: CASTDQAGGYNQPQHF
cdr3_nt: TGTGCCAGCACCGACCAGGCAGGGGGGTACAATCAGCCCCAGCATTTT

j_call: TRBJ1-1
d_call: TRBD1
clone_size: .
v_call: TRBV6-5
cdr3_aa: CASSRGQDGMGAFF
cdr3_nt: TGTGCCAGCAGTAGGGGACAGGACGGTATGGGGGCTTTCTTT

j_call: TRBJ1-1
d_call: TRBD1
clone_size: .
v_call: TRBV27
cdr3_aa: CASSIQGASVEAFF
cdr3_nt: TGTGCCAGCAGTATACAGGGGGCTTCGGTTGAAGCTTTCTTT

j_call: TRBJ2-4
d_call: TRBD1
clone_size: .
v_call: TRBV5-1
cdr3_aa: CASSLRIRGGQGAKNIQYF
cdr3_nt: TGCGCCAGCAGCTTGCGTATTAGGGGGGGACAGGGGGCCAAAAACATTCAGTACTTC

j_call: TRBJ2-1
d_call: .
clone_size: few
v_call: TRBV7-8
cdr3_aa: CASSQIGGHNEQFF
cdr3_nt: TGTGCCAGCAGCCAGATTGGAGGTCACAATGAGCAGTTCTTC

j_call: TRBJ1-4
d_call: TRBD1
clone_size: .
v_call: TRBV18
cdr3_aa: CASSPKEGGDNEKLFF
cdr3_nt: TGTGCCAGCTCACCCAAAGAAGGGGGCGATAATGAAAAACTGTTTTTT

j_call: TRBJ2-3
d_call: .
clone_size: .
v_call: TRBV19
cdr3_aa: CATKWGVDGGDTQYF
cdr3_nt: TGTGCCACTAAGTGGGGGGTCGATGGGGGGGATACGCAGTATTTT

j_call: TRBJ2-2
d_call: TRBD2
clone_size: few
v_call: TRBV11-2
cdr3_aa: CASSASGRPPGELFF
cdr3_nt: TGTGCCAGCAGCGCTAGCGGGAGGCCCCCCGGGGAGCTGTTTTTT

j_call: TRBJ2-1
d_call: TRBD1
clone_size: .
v_call: TRBV29-1
cdr3_aa: CSVRNRGIYNEQFF
cdr3_nt: TGCAGCGTCAGGAACAGGGGGATCTACAATGAGCAGTTCTTC

j_call: TRBJ1-5
d_call: .
clone_size: .
v_call: TRBV7-8
cdr3_aa: CASSLDGGYSNQPQHF
cdr3_nt: TGTGCCAGCAGCTTAGATGGGGGGTATAGCAATCAGCCCCAGCATTTT

j_call: TRBJ1-6
d_call: .
clone_size: once
v_call: TRBV6-4
cdr3_aa: CASSAYESNSPLHF
cdr3_nt: TGTGCCAGCAGTGCTTATGAGTCAAATTCACCCCTCCACTTT

j_call: TRBJ2-4
d_call: .
clone_size: .
v_call: TRBV7-9
cdr3_aa: CASSLVSEGNIQYF
cdr3_nt: TGTGCCAGCAGCTTAGTGTCGGAGGGGAACATTCAGTACTTC

j_call: TRBJ1-1
d_call: TRBD1
clone_size: .
v_call: TRBV2
cdr3_aa: CASSGGGTGRGTEAFF
cdr3_nt: TGTGCCAGCAGTGGGGGGGGGACAGGGAGGGGCACTGAAGCTTTCTTT

j_call: TRBJ2-1
d_call: .
clone_size: .
v_call: TRBV19
cdr3_aa: CATTSSAYNEQFF
cdr3_nt: TGTGCCACAACTAGTTCGGCCTACAATGAGCAGTTCTTC

j_call: TRBJ1-2
d_call: .
clone_size: .
v_call: TRBV5-6
cdr3_aa: CASSLFGAAANYGYTF
cdr3_nt: TGTGCCAGCAGCTTGTTTGGGGCCGCCGCTAACTATGGCTACACCTTC

j_call: TRBJ1-1
d_call: .
clone_size: .
v_call: TRBV5-4
cdr3_aa: CASSLSSQGTEAFF
cdr3_nt: TGTGCCAGCAGCTTGTCCTCACAGGGTACTGAAGCTTTCTTT

j_call: TRBJ1-5
d_call: .
clone_size: .
v_call: TRBV6-6
cdr3_aa: CASNSYQDSNQPQHF
cdr3_nt: TGTGCCAGCAACTCTTACCAAGATAGCAATCAGCCCCAGCATTTT

j_call: TRBJ2-1
d_call: TRBD2
clone_size: .
v_call: TRBV18
cdr3_aa: CASSPIPTSGRVNEQFF
cdr3_nt: TGTGCCAGCTCACCAATTCCCACTAGCGGGAGAGTCAATGAGCAGTTCTTC

j_call: TRBJ2-7
d_call: TRBD1
clone_size: .
v_call: TRBV30
cdr3_aa: CAWSVRSGGEQYF
cdr3_nt: TGTGCCTGGAGTGTACGATCAGGGGGCGAGCAGTACTTC

j_call: TRBJ1-3
d_call: .
clone_size: .
v_call: TRBV6-6
cdr3_aa: CASASPGNTIYF
cdr3_nt: TGTGCCAGCGCGTCACCTGGAAACACCATATATTTT

j_call: TRBJ2-2
d_call: .
clone_size: .
v_call: TRBV6-5
cdr3_aa: CASSPPDRNTGELFF
cdr3_nt: TGTGCCAGCAGTCCCCCGGACAGGAACACCGGGGAGCTGTTTTTT

j_call: TRBJ2-4
d_call: TRBD1
clone_size: .
v_call: TRBV6-4
cdr3_aa: CASSDSAGQGADIQYF
cdr3_nt: TGTGCCAGCAGTGACTCGGCTGGACAGGGGGCGGACATTCAGTACTTC

j_call: TRBJ1-2
d_call: TRBD1
clone_size: once
v_call: TRBV19
cdr3_aa: CASTPTGFGANYGYTF
cdr3_nt: TGTGCCAGTACCCCGACAGGGTTTGGTGCTAACTATGGCTACACCTTC